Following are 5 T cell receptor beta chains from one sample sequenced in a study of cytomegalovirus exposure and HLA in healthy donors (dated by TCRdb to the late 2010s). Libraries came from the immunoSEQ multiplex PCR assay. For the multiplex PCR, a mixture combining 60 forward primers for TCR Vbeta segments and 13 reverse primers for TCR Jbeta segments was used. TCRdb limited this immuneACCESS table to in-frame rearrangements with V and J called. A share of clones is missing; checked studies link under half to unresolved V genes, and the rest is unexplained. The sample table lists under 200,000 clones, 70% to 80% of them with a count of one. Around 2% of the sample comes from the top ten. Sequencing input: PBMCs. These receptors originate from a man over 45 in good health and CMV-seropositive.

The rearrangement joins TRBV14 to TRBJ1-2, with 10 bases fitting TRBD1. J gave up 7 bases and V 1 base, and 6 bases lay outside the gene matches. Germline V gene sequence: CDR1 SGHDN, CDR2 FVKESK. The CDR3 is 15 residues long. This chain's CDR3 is CASSQGMTGGVGYTF. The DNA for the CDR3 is TGTGCCAGCAGCCAAGGGATGACAGGGGGCGTTGGCTACACCTTC.

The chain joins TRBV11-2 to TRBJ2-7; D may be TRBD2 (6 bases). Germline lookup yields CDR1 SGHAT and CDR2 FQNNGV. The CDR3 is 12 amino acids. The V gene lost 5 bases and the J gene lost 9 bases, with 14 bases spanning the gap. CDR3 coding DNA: TGTGCCAGCAGCCTAAGGGTGGGGGGGCAGTACTTC. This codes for CASSLRVGGQYF.

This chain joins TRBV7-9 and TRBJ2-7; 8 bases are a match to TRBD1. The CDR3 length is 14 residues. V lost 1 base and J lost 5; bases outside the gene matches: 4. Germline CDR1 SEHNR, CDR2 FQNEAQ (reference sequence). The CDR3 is CASSLGQGADEQYF. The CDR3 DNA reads TGTGCCAGCAGCTTAGGGCAGGGGGCGGACGAGCAGTACTTC. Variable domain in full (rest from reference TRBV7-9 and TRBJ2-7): DTGVSQNPRHKITKRGQNVTFRCDPISEHNRLYWYRQTLGQGPEFLTYFQNEAQLEKSRLLSDRFSAERPKGSFSTLEIQRTEQGDSAMYLCASSLGQGADEQYFGPGTRLTVT.

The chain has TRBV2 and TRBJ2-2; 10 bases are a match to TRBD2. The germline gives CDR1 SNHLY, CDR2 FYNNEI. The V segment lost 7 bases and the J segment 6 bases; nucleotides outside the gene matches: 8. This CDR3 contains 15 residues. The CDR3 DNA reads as TGTGCCAGCAAACAGCTAGCGGGGGAGGCCGGGGAGCTGTTTTTT. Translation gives CASKQLAGEAGELFF.

In DNA, the CDR3 is TGCGCCAGCAGCCAAGGGGTGACAGGGGTCGGCGAGACCCAGTACTTC. Protein sequence: CASSQGVTGVGETQYF. The rearrangement links TRBV4-3 to TRBJ2-5; 8 bases match TRBD1. The junction had 9 bases not matched to a gene; V was cut back by 1 base and J by 5 bases. Looked up from germline, CDR1 is LGHNA and CDR2 is YSLEER. This CDR3 is built from 16 residues.